One and the same sample provided the 20 T cell receptor beta chains below, sequenced in a study of cytomegalovirus exposure and HLA in healthy donors. PCR amplification relied on 60 Vbeta primers (plus 13 Jbeta primers). Generated by immunoSEQ multiplex PCR, the TCRdb table keeps only in-frame clones and is missing some. The top ten clones hold around 2.5% of a sample with 80,000 to 90,000 clones, more than 65% of them seen once. The sequencing input was PBMCs. Source of these receptors: a man aged 30 to 45 in good health and CMV-seronegative.

There are a few counts of this clone. The chain couples TRBV5-5 to TRBJ1-4, with 8 bases identical to TRBD1. V was clipped by 4 bases and J by 6 bases; unmatched bases: 11. This CDR3 spans 16 amino acids. Germline CDR1 reads SGHKS; CDR2 reads YYEKEE (reference sequence). The CDR3 bases are TGTGCCAGCAGCAGCACTCCGGGACAGGTGTATGAAAAACTGTTTTTT. It encodes CASSSTPGQVYEKLFF.

This clone occurred once. This CDR3 is CSVQRESTDTQYF. The CDR3 bases are TGCAGCGTCCAGCGGGAAAGCACAGATACGCAGTATTTT. The gene calls are TRBV29-1 and TRBJ2-3, with TRBD2 matching over 7 bases. Germline CDR1 is SQVTM and CDR2 is ANQGSEA. The V and J ends lost 6 bases and 0 bases, in that order; junction bases with no gene match: 3. CDR3 size: 13 residues.

The V gene is TRBV5-6, the J gene TRBJ1-3; 8 positions agree with TRBD1. The CDR3 loop spans 16 amino acids. Trimming took 2 bases from V and 0 from J; bases not matched to a gene: 4. Germline V gives CDR1 SGHDT, CDR2 YYEEEE. The CDR3 DNA follows: TGTGCCAGCAGCTTCCGACAGGGGAGCTCTGGAAACACCATATATTTT. Protein sequence: CASSFRQGSSGNTIYF.

V and J are TRBV27 and TRBJ1-1, with D tentatively TRBD1 (6 bases). The germline V and J ends were trimmed by 2 bases and 3 bases, with 13 bases remaining between them. This CDR3 has 15 amino acids. Germline V gene sequence: CDR1 MNHEY, CDR2 SMNVEV (reference sequence). The CDR3 coding sequence is TGTGCCAGCAGTTTAAACAGGGCCGCGGACACTGAAGCTTTCTTT. Its protein is CASSLNRAADTEAFF.

The J gene is TRBJ2-7, the V gene TRBV10-2; D perhaps matches TRBD1 (6 bases). V was clipped by 0 bases and J by 5 bases, with 17 bases between them. This CDR3 is built from 16 residues. Per the germline V gene, CDR1 is WSHSY and CDR2 is SAAADI. The CDR3 loop reads CASSESISGTLNEQYF. The DNA for the CDR3 is TGCGCCAGCAGTGAGTCGATTTCGGGGACACTTAACGAGCAGTACTTC.

This clone has more than one count but fewer than ten. The CDR3 DNA sequence: TGTGCCAGCAGGTCCCTCCGCGGGGGGAATTCACCCCTCCACTTT. This gives the protein CASRSLRGGNSPLHF. The V gene is TRBV7-2, the J gene TRBJ1-6; possible D gene TRBD1, 5 bases. The V end lost 6 bases, the J end lost 7 bases, and 16 bases lay between the germline ends. Germline V gene sequence: CDR1 SGHTA, CDR2 FQGNSA. This CDR3 is built from 15 residues.

A note on this clone: One end of the junction does not line up with germline, which may come from a read error. The chain employs TRBV7-9 and TRBJ1-1; perhaps TRBD1 as D (6 bases). The CDR3 totals 13 residues. CDR1 and CDR2 from the germline V gene are SEHNR and FQNEAQ (reference sequence). CDR3: CASSDRLNTEALF. In nucleotides, the CDR3 is TGTGCCAGCAGCGACAGGCTGAACACTGAAGCTCTCTTT.

This clone has a single count. The chain links TRBV5-8 to TRBJ1-5; D is unclear. The CDR3 runs to 15 residues. CDR1 is SGHTS and CDR2 is YDEGEE in the germline V gene. Trimming took off 0 bases at V and 3 bases at J, with 10 bases between the two ends. The CDR3 reads CASSLGQRFNQPQHF. The CDR3 nucleotides read TGTGCCAGCAGCTTGGGGCAGCGGTTCAATCAGCCCCAGCATTTT.

This sequence joins TRBV27 and TRBJ2-7; 9 positions match TRBD1. The J segment lost 3 bases and the V segment lost 4 bases, leaving 4 bases of the junction unmatched. The CDR3 loop spans 14 amino acids. Germline CDR1 and CDR2: MNHEY and SMNVEV (reference sequence). The CDR3 coding sequence is TGTGCCAGCAGTTCGGACAGGGGTGGCTACGAGCAGTACTTC. Protein product: CASSSDRGGYEQYF.

This chain joins TRBV28 and TRBJ1-5, with a possible D match to TRBD1 (6 bases). Looked up from germline, CDR1 is MDHEN and CDR2 is SYDVKM. Between the trimmed V and J ends, which lost 6 bases and 7 bases, there was a span of 16 bases. CDR3 length: 14 amino acids. The CDR3 sequence is CASRLTGGAQPQHF. The CDR3 DNA is TGTGCCAGCAGGCTAACGGGGGGCGCACAGCCCCAGCATTTT.

This clone was counted once. The genes are TRBV6-1 and TRBJ1-3; the D gene is possibly TRBD1 (5 bases). Germline V lookup: CDR1 MNHNS, CDR2 SASEGT. Trimming took 3 bases from V and 0 from J, leaving 12 bases between them. The CDR3 contains 16 residues. The CDR3 DNA follows: TGTGCCAGCAGTGAGCAGGGCCCATTCTCTGGAAACACCATATATTTT. Protein product: CASSEQGPFSGNTIYF.

The sample holds a few counts of this clone. The chain has TRBV2 and TRBJ1-1; unclear D gene. CDR1 and CDR2 (germline): SNHLY, FYNNEI. This CDR3 has 14 amino acids. Between the trimmed V and J ends, which lost 3 bases and 1 base, there was a span of 9 bases. CDR3: CASSDYRENTEAFF. The DNA of the CDR3 is TGTGCCAGCAGTGACTACCGGGAGAACACTGAAGCTTTCTTT.

The CDR3 sequence: CASSPSGGPGANVLTF. For the CDR3, the DNA is TGTGCCAGCAGCCCAAGCGGGGGTCCTGGGGCCAACGTCCTGACTTTC. The V and J genes are TRBV7-6 and TRBJ2-6; 8 bases map to TRBD2. V was clipped by 5 bases and J by 2 bases; unmatched bases: 5. Per germline, CDR1 SGHVS and CDR2 FNYEAQ. The CDR3 runs to 16 residues.

This clone was seen a few times. The CDR3 spells CASSPRTGGNTEAFF. The CDR3 DNA reads as TGTGCCAGTTCCCCTAGGACAGGGGGGAACACTGAAGCTTTCTTT. The chain couples TRBV19 to TRBJ1-1; 10 bases map to TRBD1. Germline CDR1 reads LNHDA; CDR2 reads SQIVND (reference sequence). CDR3 length: 15 residues. V lost 8 bases and J lost 1; bases outside the gene matches: 7.

V gene TRBV5-6 combines with J gene TRBJ2-7; 8 bases agree with TRBD1. J was trimmed by 2 bases and V by 5 bases; bases with no gene match: 6. The CDR3 loop spans 14 amino acids. Germline CDR1 SGHDT, CDR2 YYEEEE. The DNA of the CDR3 is TGTGCCAGCAGGGGGGGACAGGTTCCCTACGAGCAGTACTTC. It codes for CASRGGQVPYEQYF.

The chain joins TRBV6-5 to TRBJ2-7; 8 nucleotides align to TRBD1. Germline V gene lookup returns CDR1 MNHEY and CDR2 SVGAGI. CDR3 size: 14 residues. The V and J ends lost 7 bases and 3 bases, in that order; junction bases with no gene match: 8. The CDR3 sequence: CASNKQGGGYEQYF. The CDR3 DNA sequence: TGTGCCAGCAATAAACAGGGGGGAGGCTACGAGCAGTACTTC.

V gene TRBV7-3 combines with J gene TRBJ2-1; TRBD1 matches 8 bases. Trimming cost V 5 bases and J 5 bases; bases outside gene matches: 8. Germline assignment: CDR1 SGHTA and CDR2 FQGTGA. This CDR3 has 15 residues. CDR3 region: CASSPQGGTHNEQFF. CDR3 DNA: TGTGCCAGCAGCCCACAGGGGGGAACTCACAATGAGCAGTTCTTC. The complete variable domain, with remaining parts taken from reference TRBV7-3 and TRBJ2-1, reads GAGVSQTPSNKVTEKGKYVELRCDPISGHTALYWYRQSLGQGPEFLIYFQGTGAADDSGLPNDRFFAVRPEGSVSTLKIQRTERGDSAVYLCASSPQGGTHNEQFFGPGTRLTVL.

This clone was counted once. The chain combines TRBV5-1 with TRBJ1-1; 7 nucleotides line up with TRBD1. Unmatched junction bases numbered 8, after V lost 4 bases and J lost 2 bases. The CDR3 totals 15 residues. Looked up from germline, CDR1 is SGHRS and CDR2 is YFSETQ. The CDR3 is CASSVDRQINTEAFF. The CDR3 nucleotides read TGCGCCAGCAGCGTGGACAGGCAAATCAACACTGAAGCTTTCTTT.

V usage is TRBV9 and J usage is TRBJ1-3; 9 bases match TRBD1. CDR1 is SGDLS and CDR2 is YYNGEE in the germline V gene. The trim removed 2 bases at V and 4 bases at J, leaving 4 bases unmatched. This CDR3 comprises 15 residues. CDR3 sequence (DNA): TGTGCCAGCAGCGTCGGACAGGGGTCAGGAAACACCATATATTTT. As protein: CASSVGQGSGNTIYF.

The rearrangement joins TRBV19 to TRBJ1-2; no definite D call. Germline V lookup: CDR1 LNHDA, CDR2 SQIVND (reference sequence). Trimming took 3 bases from V and 6 from J, leaving 14 bases between them. This CDR3 is 14 amino acids long. The CDR3 nucleotides read TGTGCCAGTAGTATTCTCGTGAGCCCCAATGGCTACACCTTC. This sequence encodes CASSILVSPNGYTF.